One TCR beta chain is described in this entry. Its matching antigen is unknown. The germline V gene encodes CDR1 SGDLS and CDR2 YYNGEE. J was trimmed by 2 bases and V by 3 bases; bases with no gene match: 16. CDR3 length equals 19 residues. The authors ran a second PCR of roughly 7 to 11 cycles using a sample-barcoded 5' primer and a J-beta primer mix. Each cDNA molecule carried a tag from a template-switch adaptor that contained 12 random nucleotides. TCRdb re-analysed the 5' RACE reads in MiXCR, keeping a single row per CDR3 protein. The table has around 1.5 million distinct CDR3 sequences, about 35% seen once; the top ten hold 11%. This entry comes from a study of blood T cells in healthy people across ages. The study's findings and limits: There was a strong correlation between TCR beta diversity and naive T cell percentage. It was held that the diversity estimates obtained from one million T cells were underestimates.

Total RNA was isolated from each sample in quantities of at least 5.5 micrograms. This TCR was recovered from a woman aged 25 to 45 in good health. Sequenced input: blood. The chain is built from TRBV9 and TRBJ2-1; 8 bases fit TRBD2. The CDR3: CASSGGGTNGRGTYNEQFF. For the CDR3, the DNA is TGTGCCAGCAGCGGCGGGGGGACTAACGGGAGAGGGACCTACAATGAGCAGTTCTTC.